The T cell receptor (beta chain) described here comes from a study of cytomegalovirus exposure and HLA in healthy donors (dated by TCRdb to the late 2010s). At the level of the whole study: An earlier analysis of some 500 of the donors reported 276 Gb of sequence data and 117 million unique TCR beta sequences from 150 million to 200 million T cells. Of the roughly 390 genotyped donors, 80% to 90% were placed in the genetic ancestry cluster associated with self-reported Caucasian donors. Typing coverage varied by locus: roughly 629-640 donors for A, B, C, DRB1 and DQB1; under 550 for DQA1; more than 600 for DPA1; 450 to 480 for DPB1. All discovery cohort repertoires had been generated using a single sequencing platform. Donor age, sex, ethnicity and CMV serostatus were compiled alongside the repertoire data. HLA typing covered class I and class II loci at four-digit resolution. Using immunosequencing, the study profiled T cell repertoires from 666 subjects and related those repertoires to cytomegalovirus serostatus. A later analysis re-analyzed previously published TCR beta repertoires from 660 or so donors and added high-resolution HLA genotyping to study TCR occurrence patterns. In a later genetic analysis, genome-wide SNP genotypes for about 55% of the roughly 670 donors were used, and that subset was treated as a discovery cohort. The study aimed to test whether cataloging public T cell receptors could reveal signatures of past pathogen exposure. In an earlier analysis of 587 of the donors, high-throughput TCR beta sequencing was used to judge whether each TCR beta V gene segment behaved as functional or pseudogenic. The study combined high-throughput TCR immunosequencing, statistical association of individual TCRs with disease status, and machine learning to predict cytomegalovirus infection status. In addition to the first cohort of 650 to 800 subjects, a separate validation cohort of approximately 110 different subjects was used. Four to six DR-DQ haplotypes were handled as single units for association and clustering because linkage in the cohort was strong. Among around 400 genotyped donors of the cohort, an average of roughly 230,000 unique TCR beta nucleotide sequences was sequenced per donor, of which roughly 18% were non-productive. An early release that covered 500 to 800 HLA-typed donors contained around 300 gigabases of sequencing data and around 85 million unique TCR sequences. Rather than using new phenotypic data, the later analysis identified candidate immune exposures from TCR beta sequences and from how often those sequences occurred across donors.

The cohort consisted of 650 to 700 healthy bone marrow donors. Cohort members were all nominally healthy when sampled, although unrecorded immune exposures were likely present. The donor tested CMV seropositive and was one of the 289 seropositive cohort members. A peripheral blood sample was provided by each donor, and peripheral blood mononuclear cells were used for TCR beta sequencing. Genomic DNA was extracted from the blood cell samples with the Qiagen DNeasy Blood Extraction Kit. This clone was recorded a few times. Its recognized antigen is unknown. No much larger clone exists at a distance of one base, and base qualities are not known. Trimming accounts for 2 bases at V and 4 bases at J, while the number of junction bases matched to no gene is 3. Its CDR3 holds 15 amino acids, cysteine through phenylalanine. The sequence is cut down to CDR3 DNA, 45 bases in frame from base 1. The receptor library was made with the immunoSEQ multiplex PCR assay. For the multiplex PCR, a mixture combining 60 forward primers for TCR Vbeta segments and 13 reverse primers for TCR Jbeta segments was used. The CDR3 region of rearranged TCR beta genes was amplified from genomic DNA with a multiplex PCR assay. Amplified TCR beta libraries were sequenced as 87-base-pair reads on the Illumina HiSeq System. In the original analysis: Across the 670 or so repertoires, a later analysis counted tens of millions of unique TCR beta chains, roughly 11 million of which were shared by at least two donors. A nearest-neighbor algorithm error-corrected the raw reads and collapsed the reads into unique sequences, merging closely related sequences to remove PCR and sequencing errors. Alignment of CDR3 sequences to IMGT reference sequences was used to assign V, D and J gene segments. Each retained sequence needed at least a six-nucleotide match to both a V gene segment and a J gene segment. Rearrangements were classified as productive when the CDR3 lacked stop codons and remained in frame with V and J, and all other rearrangements were classified as non-productive. Following IMGT convention, CDR3 was defined as the stretch from the second conserved V-encoded cysteine to the conserved J-encoded phenylalanine. Sequences without an unambiguous match to a single V gene segment were excluded from the earlier analysis of 450 to 750 of the donors. An earlier analysis of 450 to 650 of the donors called V segments functional above 56.7% productive rearrangements and segregating when the between-donor standard deviation exceeded 5%. A statistical classification framework was developed to diagnose cytomegalovirus status using the catalog of TCR beta chain sequences. In a later analysis, V and J genes were assigned by comparing TCR nucleotide sequences against IMGT/GENE-DB human TR gene sequences. Using the TCRdist pipeline, a later analysis assigned CDR3 sequences along with most-parsimonious VDJ recombination scenarios. In a later analysis, each TCR beta chain was defined by its CDR3 amino acid sequence together with its V-gene family, and reads lacking a unique V-gene family were excluded. As a way to deal with suspected cross-contamination and a sequencing artifact, a later analysis dropped 592 nucleotide sequences that were highly shared and had low generation probability. In a later analysis, a clonal expansion index for each public chain was calculated from normalized within-repertoire ranks of inferred template counts. In a later analysis, generation probabilities were computed with a VDJ recombination model fitted to out-of-frame rearrangements, and the resulting probabilities were checked against IGoR. Hypergeometric tests were used in a later analysis to score TCR-TCR, TCR-HLA and TCR-CMV co-occurrence, with a repertoire-size bias correction applied to the TCR pairs. In a later analysis, false discovery rates were estimated by permuting HLA or CMV assignments 20 times. In a later analysis, co-occurring TCRs were grouped using DBSCAN, and TCRdist sequence similarity was added for clustering within HLA-allele-positive subsets. Repertoires with fewer than 30,000 or more than 120,000 public chains were left out of co-occurrence clustering, as were a few repertoires with anomalous nucleotide sharing. The clones in this table, taken by TCRdb from immuneACCESS, are in-frame only. Not every clone is retained; where verified, under half of the shortfall comes from an unresolved V gene, and the cause of the rest is unknown. V and J calls and clone size are given by that table; D and trimming were obtained from the DNA. For this sample there are roughly 240,000 clones; 82% appear just once. The ten largest clones add up to around 5.7% of the sample.

General conclusions and limits of the study: The only immune exposure information available for the cohort was CMV serostatus. In a later analysis, the rate of TCR association differed among HLA loci, with DRB1 alleles having the most associated TCRs and HLA-C alleles having the fewest. Correlated functional status among segregating V segments might reflect linkage disequilibrium, but an unknown experimental factor could not be ruled out. Only TCR beta chains were sequenced in this cohort, and the absence of alpha or paired-chain data limited detectable features. The classifier was reported to diagnose cytomegalovirus status with high specificity and sensitivity in both the original cohort and the validation cohort. In a later analysis, some 18,000 TCR beta sequences were associated with specific HLA alleles at a false discovery rate of 0.05. According to a later genetic analysis, donors in an Asian-associated ancestry cluster had fewer N-insertions in productive TCRs than the approximately 630-donor mean. Strong co-occurrence of HLA alleles, especially DR and DQ, made assigning TCR associations to individual alleles difficult. Some IMGT-functional V segments, including TRBV6-2 and TRBV6-3, could not be told apart with the 87-base-pair reads, so those segments were excluded. A further reported finding was that TCR beta sequences accurately predicted the HLA-A and HLA-B alleles for most subjects in the first cohort. According to a later analysis, most CMV-associated TCR beta chains appeared to be HLA-restricted, and the HLA associations seemed to be driven largely by CMV exposure. In a later analysis, several top co-occurrence clusters were reported to appear linked to parvovirus B19, influenza, CMV and Epstein-Barr virus. Because HLA typing was missing for some donors at each locus, association tests included only the typed subset. In an earlier analysis of about 550 of the donors, most TCR beta V segments were observed in productive rearrangements about 87% or about 30% of the time, broadly matching IMGT annotations. It was suggested by the authors that the approach could potentially be generalized to other disease states and immunological phenotypes. A few of the identified cytomegalovirus-associated TCR beta chains were confirmed in vitro to be specific for cytomegalovirus antigens. In the study, some 160 TCR beta chains were listed as associated with cytomegalovirus. A cluster of highly shared sequence variants was judged likely to represent a technical artifact of the sequencing pipeline. While some public TCRs were present in many individuals, most TCR sequences turned up only very rarely across donors. V-gene and J-gene trimming of TCR beta chains was associated with a missense DCLRE1C variant in a later genetic analysis, and the association was replicated in an independent cohort. Because counts were too low, more than 15 rarely observed V segments, including chromosome 9 orphons, were excluded from the earlier analysis of several hundred of the donors. In a later analysis, HLA-associated TCR beta chains were found to be more clonally expanded and to have lower generation probabilities than equally common non-associated chains. Presence/absence analyses assumed roughly uniform sequencing depth across donors, an assumption that may not hold.

The receptor comes from a woman in her 40s in good health and CMV-seropositive. What was sequenced was PBMCs. The chain was built from TRBV5-3 and TRBJ2-2; 9 bases in between match TRBD2. TRBV5-3 carries the ORF label, with uncertain function. The DNA reads TGTGCCAGAAGCTTTAGCGGGAGAGGCACCGGGGAGCTGTTTTTT. The encoded protein is CARSFSGRGTGELFF.